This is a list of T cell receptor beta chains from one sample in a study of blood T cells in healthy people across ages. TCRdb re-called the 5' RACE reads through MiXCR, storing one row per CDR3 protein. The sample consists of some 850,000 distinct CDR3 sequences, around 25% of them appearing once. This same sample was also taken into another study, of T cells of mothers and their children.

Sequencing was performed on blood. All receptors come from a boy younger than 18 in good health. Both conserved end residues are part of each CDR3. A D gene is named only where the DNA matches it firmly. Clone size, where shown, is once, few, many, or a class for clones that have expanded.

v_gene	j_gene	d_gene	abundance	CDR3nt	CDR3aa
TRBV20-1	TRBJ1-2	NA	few	TGCAGTGCTCTATTGGTGGGGAATGGCTACACCTTC	CSALLVGNGYTF
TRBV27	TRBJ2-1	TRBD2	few	TGTGCCAGCAGTCCGAGACTAGCGGGGGTAGTAAATGAGCAGTTCTTC	CASSPRLAGVVNEQFF
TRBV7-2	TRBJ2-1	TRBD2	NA	TGTGCCAGCAGCTTACTTTCCAGGGGACTAGCGGGGGTATACAATGAGCAGTTCTTC	CASSLLSRGLAGVYNEQFF
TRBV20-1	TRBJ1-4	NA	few	TGCAGTGCTTCGCACAGGGTTGCAACTAATGAAAAACTGTTTTTT	CSASHRVATNEKLFF
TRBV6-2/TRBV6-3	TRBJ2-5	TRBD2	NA	TGTGCCAGCACCCCGGGGACTAGCGGAGGGAACCAGTACTTC	CASTPGTSGGNQYF
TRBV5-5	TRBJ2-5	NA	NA	TGTGCCAGCAGCTTACCTGGACGCACTAAAGAGACCCAGTACTTC	CASSLPGRTKETQYF
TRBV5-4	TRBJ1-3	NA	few	TGTGCCAGCAGCTTAGGGCAGCCTGGAAACACCATATATTTT	CASSLGQPGNTIYF
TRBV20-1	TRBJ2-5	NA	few	TGCAGTGCTAGAGATCGCGTGGGGGTAGAGACCCAGTACTTC	CSARDRVGVETQYF
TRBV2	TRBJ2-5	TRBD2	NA	TGTGCCAGCAGACCGAAGACTAGCGGAGAAGAGACCCAGTACTTC	CASRPKTSGEETQYF
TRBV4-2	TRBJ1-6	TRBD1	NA	TGTGCCAGCAGCCAAGACCACAGGGGGTCTGCTTCACCCCTCCACTTT	CASSQDHRGSASPLHF
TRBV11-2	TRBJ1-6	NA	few	TGTGCCAGCAGCTACCCGGGGGGCTACGATCCACCCCTCCACTTT	CASSYPGGYDPPLHF
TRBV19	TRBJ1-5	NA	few	TGTGCCAGTAGCCCGCTGAGGGAACCTAATCAGCCCCAGCATTTT	CASSPLREPNQPQHF
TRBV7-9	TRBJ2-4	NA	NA	TGTGCCAGCAGCTTAGGGACAGTGGATACAATAGCCAAAAACATTCAGTACTTC	CASSLGTVDTIAKNIQYF
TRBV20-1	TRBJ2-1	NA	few	TGCGGCCTTCGAGGACAGACCTTGGAGGAGCAGTTCTTC	CGLRGQTLEEQFF
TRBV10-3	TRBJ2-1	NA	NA	TGTGCCATCGCAAAGGAAGGAGGGGTCAGCTCCTACAATGAGCAGTTCTTC	CAIAKEGGVSSYNEQFF
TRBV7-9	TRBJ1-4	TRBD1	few	TGTGCCAGCAGCTTAGGAAACAGGGGTGAAAAACTGTTTTTT	CASSLGNRGEKLFF
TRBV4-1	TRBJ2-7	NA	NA	TGCGCCAGCAGCCCCGGGGTTTCACCCACCTCCTACGAGCAGTACTTC	CASSPGVSPTSYEQYF
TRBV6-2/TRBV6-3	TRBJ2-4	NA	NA	TGTGCCAGCAGTTACTCTTCGCCAGCCAAAAACATTCAGTACTTC	CASSYSSPAKNIQYF
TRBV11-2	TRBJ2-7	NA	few	TGTGCCAGCAGCTCAGCAGGGGCGCCCTACGAGCAGTACTTC	CASSSAGAPYEQYF
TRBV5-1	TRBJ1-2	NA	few	TGCGCCAGCAGGTTGGGGCTCCGGGACGATGGCTACACCTTC	CASRLGLRDDGYTF
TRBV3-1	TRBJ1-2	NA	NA	TGTGCCAGCAGCCAAGAGGTATATTTAGGACGGACGGGGCGATATGGCTACACCTTC	CASSQEVYLGRTGRYGYTF
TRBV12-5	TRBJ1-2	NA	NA	TGTGCCTCGGGGGGAGTATTAGGCTACACCTTC	CASGGVLGYTF
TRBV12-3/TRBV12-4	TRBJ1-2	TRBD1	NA	TGTGCCAGCAGTTATACCGGGACAGCTATTAACTATGGCTACACCTTC	CASSYTGTAINYGYTF
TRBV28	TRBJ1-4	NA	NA	TGTGCCAGCAGTTCCTGGACACAGGGAACAACTAATGAAAAACTGTTTTTT	CASSSWTQGTTNEKLFF
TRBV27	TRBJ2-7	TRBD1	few	TGTGCCAGCAGCCGACCGACAGGGGTGCCCTCCGAGCAGTACTTC	CASSRPTGVPSEQYF
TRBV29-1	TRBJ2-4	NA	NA	TGCAGCGTCCGGGGGCATGCAAACATTCAGTACTTC	CSVRGHANIQYF
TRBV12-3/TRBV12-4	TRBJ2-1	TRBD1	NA	TGTGCCAGCAGGAGGACAGGGGGCGATGAGCAGTTCTTC	CASRRTGGDEQFF
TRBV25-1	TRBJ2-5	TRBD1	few	TGTGCCAGCAGTGAAACCGGGACAGGAGAGACCCAGTACTTC	CASSETGTGETQYF